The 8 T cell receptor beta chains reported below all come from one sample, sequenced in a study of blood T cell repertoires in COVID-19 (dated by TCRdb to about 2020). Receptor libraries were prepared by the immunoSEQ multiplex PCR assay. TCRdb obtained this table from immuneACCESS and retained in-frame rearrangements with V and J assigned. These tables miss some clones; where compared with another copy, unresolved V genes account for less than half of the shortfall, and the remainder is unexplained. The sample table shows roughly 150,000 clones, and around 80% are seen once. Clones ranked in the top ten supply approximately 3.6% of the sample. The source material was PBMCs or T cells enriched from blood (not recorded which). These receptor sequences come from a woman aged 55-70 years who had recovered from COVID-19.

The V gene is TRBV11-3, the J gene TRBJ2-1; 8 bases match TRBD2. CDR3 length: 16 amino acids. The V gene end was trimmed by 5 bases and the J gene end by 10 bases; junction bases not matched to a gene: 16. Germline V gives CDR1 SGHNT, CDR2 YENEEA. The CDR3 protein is CASSLSGLGGGSEQFF. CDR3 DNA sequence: TGTGCCAGCAGCCTATCGGGACTAGGGGGGGGAAGCGAGCAGTTCTTC.

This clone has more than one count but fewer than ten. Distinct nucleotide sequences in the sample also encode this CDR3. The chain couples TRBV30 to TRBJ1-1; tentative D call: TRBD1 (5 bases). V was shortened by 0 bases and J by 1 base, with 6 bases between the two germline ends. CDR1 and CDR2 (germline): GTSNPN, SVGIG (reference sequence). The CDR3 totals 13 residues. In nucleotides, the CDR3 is TGTGCCTGGAGTGTCGGGGGGAACACTGAAGCTTTCTTT. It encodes CAWSVGGNTEAFF.

DNA for the CDR3: TGTGCCAGCAGCCGTGACAGGGTGGACACTGAAGCTTTCTTT. Residues: CASSRDRVDTEAFF. This sequence joins TRBV5-4 and TRBJ1-1, with TRBD1 identical over 7 bases. The CDR3 extends over 14 amino acids. CDR1 is SGHNT and CDR2 is YYREEE in the germline V gene (reference sequence). V dropped 4 bases and J dropped 3; count of bases not matched to a gene: 6. Complete variable domain (other parts from reference TRBV5-4 and TRBJ1-1): ETGVTQSPTHLIKTRGQQVTLRCSSQSGHNTVSWYQQALGQGPQFIFQYYREEENGRGNFPPRFSGLQFPNYSSELNVNALELDDSALYLCASSRDRVDTEAFFGQGTRLTVV.

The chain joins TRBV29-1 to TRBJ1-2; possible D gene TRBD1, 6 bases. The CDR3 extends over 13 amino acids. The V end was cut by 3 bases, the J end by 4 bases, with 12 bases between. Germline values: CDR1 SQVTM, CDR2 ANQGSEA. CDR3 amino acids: CSVDQGGGYGYTF. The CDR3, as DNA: TGCAGCGTTGACCAAGGGGGTGGCTATGGCTACACCTTC.

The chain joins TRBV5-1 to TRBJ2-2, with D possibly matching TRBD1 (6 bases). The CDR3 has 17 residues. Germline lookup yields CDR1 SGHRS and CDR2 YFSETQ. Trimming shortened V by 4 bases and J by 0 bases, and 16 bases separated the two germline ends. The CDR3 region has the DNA TGCGCCAGCAGCCTCGACAGGCAATCCACGAACACCGGGGAGCTGTTTTTT. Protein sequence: CASSLDRQSTNTGELFF.

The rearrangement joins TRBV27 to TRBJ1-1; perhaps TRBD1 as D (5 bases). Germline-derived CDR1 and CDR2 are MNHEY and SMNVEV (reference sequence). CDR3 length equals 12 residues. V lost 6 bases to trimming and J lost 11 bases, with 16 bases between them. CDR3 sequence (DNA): TGTGCCAGCAGATGGTCTCGGGGGGAGGCTTTCTTT. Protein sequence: CASRWSRGEAFF.

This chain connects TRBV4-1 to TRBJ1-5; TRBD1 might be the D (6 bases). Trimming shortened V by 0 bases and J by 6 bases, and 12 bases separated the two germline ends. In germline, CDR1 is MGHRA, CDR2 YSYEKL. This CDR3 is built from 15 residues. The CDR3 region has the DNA TGCGCCAGCAGCCAAGATGGCAGGGGCGTTCAGCCCCAGCATTTT. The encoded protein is CASSQDGRGVQPQHF.

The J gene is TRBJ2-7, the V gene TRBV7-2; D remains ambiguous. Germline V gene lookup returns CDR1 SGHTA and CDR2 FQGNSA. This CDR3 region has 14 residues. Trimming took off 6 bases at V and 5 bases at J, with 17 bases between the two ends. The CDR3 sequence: CASRRGSPANEQYF. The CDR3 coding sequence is TGTGCCAGCAGACGCGGTTCACCGGCCAACGAGCAGTACTTC. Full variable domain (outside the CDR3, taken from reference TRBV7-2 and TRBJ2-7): GAGVSQSPSNKVTEKGKDVELRCDPISGHTALYWYRQSLGQGLEFLIYFQGNSAPDKSGLPSDRFSAERTGGSVSTLTIQRTQQEDSAVYLCASRRGSPANEQYFGPGTRLTVT.